A single sample gave rise to the 31 T cell receptor beta chains below, sequenced in a study of T cell responses to AZD1222 COVID-19 vaccine. Assay used: immunoSEQ multiplex PCR; TCRdb lists only in-frame clones, some missing. Among 80,000 to 100,000 clones listed, about 88% were seen once. This specimen consisted of peripheral blood, obtained on day 0 of AZD1222 vaccination. The receptors originated from an adult in good health.

This clone was found a few times. The chain recombines TRBV3-1 (or the pseudogene TRBV3-2) with TRBJ1-2, with 9 bases identical to TRBD1. The CDR3 sequence is 16 residues long. With 0 bases clipped from V and 5 bases from J, the junction kept 7 bases outside the gene matches. The germline V gene encodes CDR1 LGHDT and CDR2 YNNKEL (reference sequence). DNA of the CDR3: TGTGCCAGCAGCCAAGAGTGGGACAGGGCCCTTTATGGCTACACCTTC. As protein: CASSQEWDRALYGYTF.

The V call is TRBV6-5, the J call TRBJ1-1; D might be TRBD1 (6 bases). The CDR3 has 13 amino acids. V was trimmed by 6 bases and J by 6 bases, leaving 14 bases between them. Per the germline V gene, CDR1 is MNHEY and CDR2 is SVGAGI. CDR3 sequence reads: CASSRGGGAEAFF. DNA of the CDR3: TGTGCCAGCAGCCGAGGGGGAGGCGCTGAAGCTTTCTTT.

This clone was recorded only once. The V gene is TRBV3-1 (or the pseudogene TRBV3-2), the J gene TRBJ1-2, with a possible D match to TRBD1 (6 bases). The CDR3 runs to 14 residues. V lost 1 base to trimming and J lost 8 bases, with 14 bases between them. Germline values: CDR1 LGHDT, CDR2 YNNKEL (reference sequence). CDR3 nucleotide sequence: TGTGCCAGCAGCCAAGTCAGGGGCCGGGGCGGCTACACCTTC. Encoded protein: CASSQVRGRGGYTF.

The chain combines TRBV12-3 or TRBV12-4 with TRBJ1-2; 10 nucleotides align to TRBD1. The ends lost 6 bases at V and 6 bases at J; junction bases unmatched: 4. This CDR3 is 13 amino acids long. The DNA of the CDR3 is TGTGCCAGCAGCCGGACAGGGGGGGATGGCTACACCTTC. Protein sequence: CASSRTGGDGYTF.

The chain combines TRBV9 with TRBJ1-1; 7 positions agree with TRBD1. Unmatched junction bases numbered 6, after V lost 3 bases and J lost 4 bases. Germline loops: CDR1 SGDLS, CDR2 YYNGEE. The CDR3 is 14 amino acids. The CDR3 protein is CASSGTGDRTEAFF. In DNA, the CDR3 is TGTGCCAGCAGCGGAACAGGGGATCGCACTGAAGCTTTCTTT.

The chain joins TRBV18 to TRBJ2-6; TRBD1 agrees at 8 bases. Germline trimming cut 1 base from V and 3 bases from J; bases unmatched to any gene: 8. Per the germline V gene, CDR1 is KGHSH and CDR2 is LQKENI. This CDR3 spans 18 amino acids. The CDR3 coding sequence is TGTGCCAGCTCACCACTATTCGGACAGGGCGTTGGGGCCAACGTCCTGACTTTC. The encoded protein is CASSPLFGQGVGANVLTF.

The chain combines TRBV21-1 with TRBJ1-1; the tabulated D call, TRBD1, remains unverified against the DNA. TRBV21-1 is termed a pseudogene. This CDR3 has 14 residues. CDR3 protein: CASSARQPYTEAFF. The CDR3 DNA reads TGTGCCAGCAGCGCCAGACAGCCGTACACTGAAGCTTTCTTT.

V and J are TRBV11-1 and TRBJ2-1; D unclear. V lost 5 bases, J lost 5 bases, and 10 bases lay in between. The CDR3 spans 13 residues. Germline-derived CDR1 and CDR2 are SGHAT and FQDESV (reference sequence). DNA of the CDR3: TGTGCCAGCAGCCAGGACCGAAACAATGAGCAGTTCTTC. Protein sequence: CASSQDRNNEQFF.

The chain uses TRBV7-9 and TRBJ1-2; D remains unclear. Trimming took 0 bases from V and 2 from J, leaving 4 bases between them. CDR1 and CDR2 from the germline V gene are SEHNR and FQNEAQ (reference sequence). The CDR3 is 13 residues long. The chain's CDR3 is CASSLAANYGYTF. Written as DNA, the CDR3 is TGTGCCAGCAGCTTAGCCGCGAACTATGGCTACACCTTC.

The V call is TRBV5-1, the J call TRBJ2-7; 7 bases are shared with TRBD1. Germline V gene sequence: CDR1 SGHRS, CDR2 YFSETQ. The CDR3 has 15 residues. With V trimmed by 1 base and J by 0 bases, 4 bases remained unmatched. The CDR3 DNA reads TGCGCCAGCAGCTTGCGACAGGGAAGCTCCTACGAGCAGTACTTC. Protein product: CASSLRQGSSYEQYF.

The chain joins TRBV19 to TRBJ1-6, with D maybe TRBD1 (5 bases). The germline V and J ends were trimmed by 3 bases and 8 bases, with 17 bases remaining between them. This CDR3 is built from 16 residues. In germline, CDR1 is LNHDA, CDR2 SQIVND (reference sequence). In DNA, the CDR3 is TGTGCCAGTAGTATCCCCGGGGCTCTCTTTGATTCACCCCTCCACTTT. Translated: CASSIPGALFDSPLHF.

This chain connects TRBV19 to TRBJ2-2; unclear D gene. This CDR3 contains 14 residues. Per the germline V gene, CDR1 is LNHDA and CDR2 is SQIVND (reference sequence). The ends were cut back, 3 bases at V and 1 base at J, with 6 bases in the middle. The CDR3 DNA sequence: TGTGCCAGTAGTATCAAAGAGAACACCGGGGAGCTGTTTTTT. This encodes CASSIKENTGELFF.

CDR3 sequence: CASSLKADTEAFF. The DNA for the CDR3 is TGTGCCAGCAGCTTAAAGGCGGACACTGAAGCTTTCTTT. V and J are TRBV11-1 and TRBJ1-1; D call uncertain. CDR1 and CDR2 (germline): SGHAT, FQDESV (reference sequence). V gave up 2 bases and J gave up 3 bases, with 7 bases separating them. The CDR3 has 13 residues.

The chain employs TRBV7-3 and TRBJ2-1; D not certain. Germline values: CDR1 SGHTA, CDR2 FQGTGA. V was clipped by 2 bases and J by 9 bases, with 17 bases between them. The CDR3 consists of 15 residues. CDR3: CASSLGLLRSSEQFF. Here the CDR3 DNA reads TGTGCCAGCAGCTTAGGCCTTCTTAGGTCTAGTGAGCAGTTCTTC.

V gene TRBV9 combines with J gene TRBJ1-5; possibly TRBD1 for D (6 bases). V was cut by 4 bases and J by 6 bases, with 11 bases left in between. The CDR3 length is 13 residues. Germline values: CDR1 SGDLS, CDR2 YYNGEE. The CDR3 protein is CASSKGGLQPQHF. CDR3 DNA: TGTGCCAGCAGCAAAGGGGGTCTTCAGCCCCAGCATTTT.

This chain uses TRBV7-6 with TRBJ2-6; the D gene could be TRBD1 or TRBD2 (5 bases each). The CDR3 is 16 amino acids. Trimming shortened V by 1 base and J by 3 bases, and 10 bases separated the two germline ends. The germline CDR1 and CDR2 sequences are SGHVS and FNYEAQ. In DNA form, the CDR3 reads TGTGCCAGCAGCTTAGTTATTGGGGGTGGGGCCAACGTCCTGACTTTC. The encoded protein is CASSLVIGGGANVLTF.

This rearrangement joins TRBV5-4 to TRBJ2-3; possibly TRBD1 or TRBD2 for D (7 bases each). Germline assignment: CDR1 SGHNT and CDR2 YYREEE (reference sequence). The CDR3 is made up of 13 amino acids. V lost 0 bases, J lost 13 bases, and 15 bases lay in between. DNA for the CDR3: TGTGCCAGCAGCTTGGAGGGAGGGGGCCTAAAGTATTTT. It codes for CASSLEGGGLKYF.

The rearrangement links TRBV5-1 to TRBJ2-1; TRBD1 might be the D (5 bases). Trimming removed 5 bases at V and 1 base at J, with 13 bases between. CDR1 is SGHRS, CDR2 YFSETQ, per germline. The CDR3 runs 15 residues. CDR3 nucleotide sequence: TGCGCCAGCAGGGGTTTGGGGCTTTCCTACAATGAGCAGTTCTTC. It specifies CASRGLGLSYNEQFF.

The chain uses TRBV6-6 and TRBJ1-4, with D unclear. The V end was cut by 2 bases, the J end by 7 bases, with 2 bases between. The germline gives CDR1 MNHNY, CDR2 SVGAGI (reference sequence). The CDR3 runs to 11 residues. CDR3 DNA sequence: TGTGCCAGCAGTTACGTTGAAAAACTGTTTTTT. The encoded protein is CASSYVEKLFF.

There are a few counts of this clone. The rearrangement joins TRBV5-1 to TRBJ1-6, with 7 bases that match TRBD1. CDR3 size: 15 residues. J was trimmed by 6 bases and V by 4 bases; bases with no gene match: 7. The germline V gene has CDR1 SGHRS and CDR2 YFSETQ. CDR3 nucleotide sequence: TGCGCCAGCAGCCCTGAACAGGGGACTAATTCACCCCTCCACTTT. This sequence encodes CASSPEQGTNSPLHF.

V gene TRBV19 combines with J gene TRBJ1-2, with 7 bases matching TRBD1. Per the germline V gene, CDR1 is LNHDA and CDR2 is SQIVND (reference sequence). The CDR3 contains 15 residues. The junction had 5 bases not matched to a gene; V was cut back by 2 bases and J by 2 bases. CDR3 DNA: TGTGCCAGTAGTATACGCCGGACAGGAAACTATGGCTACACCTTC. This translates into CASSIRRTGNYGYTF.

The chain has TRBV5-4 and TRBJ2-3; D perhaps matches TRBD2 (6 bases). V was pared by 0 bases and J by 0 bases, with 11 bases between. CDR3 length: 16 amino acids. The germline V gene has CDR1 SGHNT and CDR2 YYREEE (reference sequence). The CDR3 nucleotides read TGTGCCAGCAGCTTGGGGTCAGGGACTAGCACAGATACGCAGTATTTT. Residues: CASSLGSGTSTDTQYF.

V usage is TRBV5-1 and J usage is TRBJ1-6; D gene ambiguous. V was trimmed by 0 bases and J by 0 bases, leaving 7 bases between them. This CDR3 comprises 16 residues. The germline V gene encodes CDR1 SGHRS and CDR2 YFSETQ. CDR3 residues: CASSLEEHSYNSPLHF. CDR3 DNA: TGCGCCAGCAGCTTGGAGGAACACTCCTATAATTCACCCCTCCACTTT.

The chain links TRBV7-7 to TRBJ2-5, with 11 bases identical to TRBD2. The junction had 2 bases not matched to a gene; V was cut back by 1 base and J by 1 base. Germline V gives CDR1 SSHAT, CDR2 FNYEAQ (reference sequence). CDR3 size: 16 residues. CDR3 coding DNA: TGTGCCAGCAGCTTAGGTCTAGCGGGGGGCCAAGAGACCCAGTACTTC. Its translation is CASSLGLAGGQETQYF.

The chain joins TRBV9 to TRBJ2-2, with no clear D. The CDR3 spans 15 residues. CDR1 and CDR2 (germline): SGDLS, YYNGEE. Trimming shortened V by 0 bases and J by 7 bases, and 13 bases separated the two germline ends. The CDR3, as DNA: TGTGCCAGCAGCGTAGCTACCCTCTTTGGCGGGGAGCTGTTTTTT. Translation: CASSVATLFGGELFF. The entire variable domain, with the rest obtained from reference TRBV9 and TRBJ2-2, is as follows: DSGVTQTPKHLITATGQRVTLRCSPRSGDLSVYWYQQSLDQGLQFLIQYYNGEERAKGNILERFSAQQFPDLHSELNLSSLELGDSALYFCASSVATLFGGELFFGEGSRLTVL.

The rearrangement uses TRBV28 and TRBJ2-6; D is perhaps TRBD1 or TRBD2 (5 bases each). Trimming took off 5 bases at V and 4 bases at J, with 12 bases between the two ends. From germline, CDR1 is MDHEN and CDR2 SYDVKM. The CDR3 totals 15 residues. The CDR3 reads CASSLEGYGANVLTF. DNA for the CDR3: TGTGCCAGCAGTCTAGAGGGGTACGGGGCCAACGTCCTGACTTTC.

This sequence joins TRBV27 and TRBJ2-3; maybe TRBD1 (5 bases). There are 13 residues in the CDR3. Germline V CDR1 and CDR2: MNHEY, SMNVEV (reference sequence). V was trimmed by 5 bases and J by 7 bases, leaving 13 bases between them. CDR3 nucleotides: TGTGCCAGCAGTCCCGGACACATTCATACGCAGTATTTT. It translates to CASSPGHIHTQYF.

This chain joins TRBV7-9 and TRBJ1-2, with 8 bases identical to TRBD1. V lost 2 bases to trimming and J lost 3 bases; unmatched junction nucleotides: 2. CDR3 length: 14 residues. CDR1 SEHNR and CDR2 FQNEAQ come from the germline V gene (reference sequence). DNA of the CDR3: TGTGCCAGCAGCTTAACGGGACAGGACTATGGCTACACCTTC. Encoded protein: CASSLTGQDYGYTF.

V and J are TRBV12-3 or TRBV12-4 and TRBJ2-7; TRBD1 or TRBD2 may be the D gene (5 bases each). V gave up 3 bases and J gave up 3 bases, with 9 bases separating them. The length of the CDR3 is 13 residues. CDR3 in DNA: TGTGCCAGCAGTTTGGGACCAAACTACGAGCAGTACTTC. Its protein is CASSLGPNYEQYF.

The rearrangement joins TRBV15 to TRBJ2-3, with TRBD1 matching 10 bases. Germline CDR1 is LNHNV and CDR2 is YYDKDF (reference sequence). The CDR3 totals 17 residues. The V and J ends lost 4 bases and 4 bases, in that order; junction bases with no gene match: 11. This CDR3 is CATSTPAGQGGADTQYF. DNA of the CDR3: TGTGCCACCAGCACTCCTGCCGGACAGGGGGGCGCAGATACGCAGTATTTT.

The chain joins TRBV2 to TRBJ2-2, with D perhaps matching TRBD1 or TRBD2 (7 bases each). The CDR3 runs to 14 residues. The ends were cut back, 10 bases at V and 0 bases at J, with 12 bases in the middle. Germline V gives CDR1 SNHLY, CDR2 FYNNEI. For the CDR3, the DNA is TGTGCCACAGCGGGGACAGCGAACACCGGGGAGCTGTTTTTT. It is translated as CATAGTANTGELFF.